This passage covers 30 T cell receptor beta chains from one sample sequenced in a study of regulatory T cells in long-lasting Graves disease. To make TCR beta libraries, researchers used iRepertoire HTBI primers and Arm-PCR of CDR3 regions. TCRdb re-derived calls from the multiplex PCR reads in MiXCR, one entry per CDR3 protein. The sample includes around 480,000 distinct CDR3 sequences, about 16% of them seen just once. Specified time point: newly diagnosed GD, antithyroid drugs for less than 3 months. The TCR library was prepared using RNA isolated from PBMCs. In addition, the sample was reused for a study of T cells in Graves' hyperthyroidism and ophthalmopathy.

The material sequenced was peripheral blood mononuclear cells (PBMCs), taken at new diagnosis, from a patient treated with antithyroid drugs. The source of these receptors is a man aged 40-49 years with Graves disease.

In its sample, this clonotype was seen a few times. The rearrangement uses TRBV20-1 and TRBJ2-6; D is undetermined. Germline CDR1 reads DFQATT; CDR2 reads SNEGSKA (reference sequence). Deletions cut 1 base from V and 4 bases from J, with 11 bases between. The CDR3 loop spans 15 amino acids. The CDR3 protein is CSARGSSPGANVLTF. The CDR3 DNA is TGCAGTGCTAGAGGGTCTTCTCCGGGGGCCAACGTCCTGACTTTC.

This clonotype was observed a handful of times. The chain links TRBV5-6 to TRBJ2-2; 9 bases fit TRBD2. V gave up 2 bases and J gave up 6 bases; unmatched junction bases: 5. The CDR3 has 15 amino acids. Per the germline V gene, CDR1 is SGHDT and CDR2 is YYEEEE. The CDR3 DNA sequence: TGTGCCAGCAGCTTTAGCGGGAGCTACGCCGGGGAGCTGTTTTTT. Protein product: CASSFSGSYAGELFF.

This clonotype has more than one count but fewer than ten. This rearrangement joins TRBV19 to TRBJ2-5; TRBD2 is a possible D gene (6 bases). The CDR3 contains 16 residues. Between the trimmed V and J ends, which lost 4 bases and 1 base, there was a span of 16 bases. Germline values: CDR1 LNHDA, CDR2 SQIVND (reference sequence). The CDR3: CASSTFSGAIQETQYF. The CDR3 bases are TGTGCCAGTAGTACCTTTAGCGGAGCCATCCAAGAGACCCAGTACTTC.

At least ten counts were recorded for this clonotype. The V and J genes are TRBV6-1 and TRBJ2-5, with 7 positions matching TRBD2. This CDR3 region has 14 residues. CDR1 and CDR2 from the germline V gene are MNHNS and SASEGT. The J segment lost 5 bases and the V segment lost 6 bases, leaving 9 bases of the junction unmatched. This CDR3 is CASSPPGGVETQYF. CDR3 in DNA: TGTGCCAGCAGCCCCCCGGGGGGTGTGGAGACCCAGTACTTC.

This clonotype was found many times. The chain couples TRBV2 to TRBJ2-7; 7 bases agree with TRBD1. This CDR3 is 14 amino acids long. CDR1 is SNHLY, CDR2 FYNNEI, per germline. V trimming: 2 bases; J trimming: 2 bases; junction bases outside the gene matches: 3. The CDR3 bases are TGTGCCAGCAGTGAACGTGACAGGGCCTACGAGCAGTACTTC. It yields the protein CASSERDRAYEQYF.

This clonotype was recorded many times. V usage is TRBV7-3 and J usage is TRBJ2-3; tentatively, D is TRBD1 or TRBD2 (6 bases each). The V end was cut by 6 bases, the J end by 4 bases, with 17 bases between. The CDR3 is made up of 15 amino acids. Germline V gene lookup returns CDR1 SGHTA and CDR2 FQGTGA. For the CDR3, the DNA is TGTGCCAGCAGTCTCGTCGGGGGCCTCCCAGATACGCAGTATTTT. Translated: CASSLVGGLPDTQYF.

This clonotype showed up many times. V usage is TRBV2 and J usage is TRBJ2-7, with TRBD1 as a possible D gene (8 bases). The CDR3 covers 12 residues. V shed 6 bases and J shed 7 bases, with 13 bases lying between them. Germline CDR1 reads SNHLY; CDR2 reads FYNNEI. CDR3 nucleotides: TGTGCCAGCAGGACACAGGGGGGGGAGCAGTACTTC. Protein product: CASRTQGGEQYF. Supplemented by reference TRBV2 and TRBJ2-7, the full variable domain reads EPEVTQTPSHQVTQMGQEVILRCVPISNHLYFYWYRQILGQKVEFLVSFYNNEISEKSEIFDDQFSVERPDGSNFTLKIRSTKLEDSAMYFCASRTQGGEQYFGPGTRLTVT.

Points on this clonotype: This may come from a read error, since a much larger clone is one base off. The final CDR3 position lacks the conserved phenylalanine or tryptophan, pointing to a likely read error. The gene calls are TRBV7-8 and TRBJ2-2; D unclear. Germline V gives CDR1 SGHVS, CDR2 FQNEAQ. This CDR3 has 15 residues. V lost 0 bases and J lost 6, with 11 bases in between. The DNA for the CDR3 is TGTGCCAGCAGCTTAGCGGTTACTCCCTCCGGGGAGCTGTTTTCT. Translated, it gives CASSLAVTPSGELFS.

This chain connects TRBV20-1 to TRBJ2-4; 8 bases are a match to TRBD2. This CDR3 has 13 amino acids. Germline V gene lookup returns CDR1 DFQATT and CDR2 SNEGSKA (reference sequence). With V trimmed by 5 bases and J by 4 bases, 4 bases remained unmatched. CDR3 loop: CSAPVAGKNIQYF. The CDR3 DNA is TGCAGTGCTCCTGTAGCGGGAAAAAACATTCAGTACTTC.

In its sample, this clonotype was seen many times. The rearrangement joins TRBV27 to TRBJ2-5, with D unresolved. Germline CDR1 reads MNHEY; CDR2 reads SMNVEV (reference sequence). Trimming took 0 bases from V and 1 from J, leaving 9 bases between them. This CDR3 has 15 residues. Written as DNA, the CDR3 is TGTGCCAGCAGTTTATCTGTCAGTACCCAAGAGACCCAGTACTTC. Encoded protein: CASSLSVSTQETQYF.

V usage is TRBV7-9 and J usage is TRBJ2-1; 9 bases line up with TRBD1. Per the germline V gene, CDR1 is SEHNR and CDR2 is FQNEAQ (reference sequence). This CDR3 contains 12 residues. The V gene end was trimmed by 10 bases and the J gene end by 8 bases; junction bases not matched to a gene: 6. CDR3 protein: CAIKRQGDEQFF. In DNA form, the CDR3 reads TGTGCCATAAAGAGACAGGGGGATGAGCAGTTCTTC.

This clonotype was recorded at least ten times. The gene calls are TRBV20-1 and TRBJ1-2; weak D call: TRBD1 (5 bases). CDR1 and CDR2 (germline): DFQATT, SNEGSKA (reference sequence). Trimming removed 4 bases from V and 8 bases from J, with 14 bases in between. The CDR3 is made up of 12 amino acids. The CDR3 loop reads CSATQGDGGYTF. The CDR3, as DNA: TGCAGTGCTACCCAAGGGGATGGAGGCTACACCTTC.

This clonotype was observed a few times. One base away lies a much larger clone, so this may be a sequencing read error. Here the CDR3 omits its conserved ending phenylalanine or tryptophan, so a read error is the likely source. CDR3 residues: CATRRETQYS. The CDR3 DNA reads TGTGCCACCAGACGGGAGACCCAGTACTCC. This sequence joins TRBV28 and TRBJ2-1, with D hard to call. The J call may be incorrect, as the DNA end agrees better with TRBJ2-5. Germline CDR1 is MDHEN and CDR2 is SYDVKM. This CDR3 has 10 amino acids.

The J gene is TRBJ1-3, the V gene TRBV10-3; a possible D gene is TRBD1 (5 bases). V shed 0 bases and J shed 2 bases, with 11 bases lying between them. This CDR3 contains 16 residues. Germline CDR1 and CDR2: ENHRY and SYGVKD. The CDR3 DNA reads as TGTGCCATCAGTGAGTCGATTGGAGGGGCTGGAAACACCATATATTTT. As protein: CAISESIGGAGNTIYF.

In its sample, this clonotype was seen many times. The rearrangement links TRBV11-2 to TRBJ2-2; a weak D match, TRBD1 (6 bases). Germline V CDR1 and CDR2: SGHAT, FQNNGV. Trimming stripped 5 bases from V and 4 bases from J, with 11 bases between. CDR3 size: 14 residues. CDR3 nucleotides: TGTGCCAGCAGCCCGGGGACATTCACCGGGGAGCTGTTTTTT. Its protein product is CASSPGTFTGELFF.

Comment on this clonotype: Since a much larger clone is just one base distant, this may be a read error. The V gene is TRBV5-1, the J gene TRBJ1-1; D unresolved. The CDR3 extends over 16 amino acids. Germline V CDR1 and CDR2: SGHRS, YFSETQ. V was trimmed by 0 bases and J by 3 bases, leaving 15 bases between them. CDR3 in DNA: TGCGCCAGCAGCTTGGGTTCGCGTGCGAGGGACACTGAAGCTTTCTTT. As protein: CASSLGSRARDTEAFF. Looking up the rest from reference TRBV5-1 and TRBJ1-1 gives the full variable domain: KAGVTQTPRYLIKTRGQQVTLSCSPISGHRSVSWYQQTPGQGLQFLFEYFSETQRNKGNFPGRFSGRQFSNSRSEMNVSTLELGDSALYLCASSLGSRARDTEAFFGQGTRLTVV.

This clonotype was seen ten or more times. The chain links TRBV30 to TRBJ2-3; D unresolved. There are 15 residues in the CDR3. Trimming shortened V by 3 bases and J by 0 bases, and 13 bases separated the two germline ends. The germline V gene has CDR1 GTSNPN and CDR2 SVGIG (reference sequence). In DNA, the CDR3 is TGTGCCTGGAGAGGTTGGCAGCCAAGCACAGATACGCAGTATTTT. Translation gives CAWRGWQPSTDTQYF. The full variable domain, completed using reference TRBV30 and TRBJ2-3, is SQTIHQWPATLVQPVGSPLSLECTVEGTSNPNLYWYRQAAGRGLQLLFYSVGIGQISSEVPQNLSASRPQDRQFILSSKKLLLSDSGFYLCAWRGWQPSTDTQYFGPGTRLTVL.

The J gene is TRBJ1-2, the V gene TRBV10-3; D perhaps matches TRBD1 (5 bases). The CDR3 loop spans 14 amino acids. Trimming left V 3 bases short and J 4 bases short, with 12 bases between. Germline V gene lookup returns CDR1 ENHRY and CDR2 SYGVKD. CDR3 nucleotide sequence: TGTGCCATCAGTGATTATGGGGCGGGCTATGGCTACACCTTC. This translates into CAISDYGAGYGYTF.

This clonotype was counted a few times. V and J are TRBV6-1 and TRBJ2-2; D gene uncertain. V was cut by 5 bases and J by 5 bases, with 15 bases left in between. CDR3 length: 15 residues. CDR1 and CDR2 from the germline V gene are MNHNS and SASEGT. The CDR3 region has the DNA TGTGCCAGCAGTAAAACGGACGGTAGAACCGGGGAGCTGTTTTTT. This encodes CASSKTDGRTGELFF.

This clonotype was counted many times. The chain combines TRBV5-6 with TRBJ1-1, with TRBD1 identical over 10 bases. Trimming removed 0 bases from V and 4 bases from J; junction bases left unmatched: 3. From germline, CDR1 is SGHDT and CDR2 YYEEEE. The CDR3 contains 15 residues. The CDR3 DNA reads TGTGCCAGCAGCTTGGCTCGACAGGGGGCCACTGAAGCTTTCTTT. Residues: CASSLARQGATEAFF. The full variable domain, with the rest looked up from reference TRBV5-6 and TRBJ1-1, is DAGVTQSPTHLIKTRGQQVTLRCSPKSGHDTVSWYQQALGQGPQFIFQYYEEEERQRGNFPDRFSGHQFPNYSSELNVNALLLGDSALYLCASSLARQGATEAFFGQGTRLTVV.

V is TRBV29-1 and J is TRBJ2-7; 7 nucleotides line up with TRBD1. Germline V gives CDR1 SQVTM, CDR2 ANQGSEA. V lost 6 bases, J lost 0 bases, and 8 bases stayed unmatched. The CDR3 extends over 14 amino acids. CDR3 bases: TGCAGCGTCATGGGGACAGAGCTCTCCTACGAGCAGTACTTC. Its translation is CSVMGTELSYEQYF.

A few counts support this clonotype. The rearrangement joins TRBV6-2 or TRBV6-3 to TRBJ2-3; tentative D call: TRBD1 (5 bases). The CDR3 consists of 13 residues. The V gene lost 2 bases and the J gene lost 4 bases, with 7 bases spanning the gap. The germline gives CDR1 MNHEY, CDR2 SVGEGT. CDR3 sequence (DNA): TGTGCCAGCAGTTACGGGGCGGCAGATACGCAGTATTTT. Translated: CASSYGAADTQYF.

This clonotype turned up a few times. The V call is TRBV6-2 or TRBV6-3, the J call TRBJ1-5; D gene ambiguous. The V and J ends lost 5 bases and 5 bases respectively, with 10 bases between them. The length of the CDR3 is 13 residues. Germline V gene sequence: CDR1 MNHEY, CDR2 SVGEGT. This chain's CDR3 is CASSGNLDQPQHF. CDR3 sequence (DNA): TGTGCCAGCAGTGGTAACTTGGATCAGCCCCAGCATTTT.

In its sample, this clonotype was seen a few times. The V and J genes are TRBV9 and TRBJ2-3; the match to TRBD2 covers 8 bases. There are 14 residues in the CDR3. J was trimmed by 4 bases and V by 4 bases; bases with no gene match: 5. Germline CDR1 reads SGDLS; CDR2 reads YYNGEE. The DNA of the CDR3 is TGTGCCAGCAGCCCTATGACTAGCGCAGATACGCAGTATTTT. As protein: CASSPMTSADTQYF.

The V gene is TRBV30, the J gene TRBJ1-1; no definite D call. This CDR3 spans 13 amino acids. In germline, CDR1 is GTSNPN, CDR2 SVGIG (reference sequence). V lost 0 bases, J lost 3 bases, and 8 bases lay in between. The CDR3 DNA reads TGTGCCTGGAGTGTCGGTGGGGACACTGAAGCTTTCTTT. This sequence encodes CAWSVGGDTEAFF.

This clonotype was seen ten or more times. The rearrangement links TRBV20-1 to TRBJ2-3; TRBD2 matches at 8 bases. Germline CDR1 DFQATT, CDR2 SNEGSKA (reference sequence). V was clipped by 7 bases and J by 6 bases; unmatched bases: 18. The CDR3 totals 16 residues. CDR3 DNA sequence: TGCAGTGTTAGGGGAGTGACCGGGAGGGCCGGGGATACGCAGTATTTT. It translates to CSVRGVTGRAGDTQYF.

This clonotype was picked up many times. V and J are TRBV12-3 or TRBV12-4 and TRBJ1-2; unclear D gene. The CDR3 is 13 residues long. The ends were cut back, 8 bases at V and 5 bases at J, with 15 bases in the middle. CDR3 sequence: CASSMGRLYGYTF. Written as DNA, the CDR3 is TGTGCCAGCTCTATGGGCCGTCTTTATGGCTACACCTTC.

This clonotype showed up many times. The chain is built from TRBV27 and TRBJ2-3; unclear D gene. CDR1 and CDR2 (germline): MNHEY, SMNVEV (reference sequence). This CDR3 contains 14 residues. The V end lost 6 bases, the J end lost 2 bases, and 12 bases lay between the germline ends. CDR3 DNA sequence: TGTGCCAGCAGCCCCAATAAACCCACAGATACGCAGTATTTT. Its translation: CASSPNKPTDTQYF.

The CDR3: CASSTTGTPGSYEQYF. DNA for the CDR3: TGTGCCAGCAGCACAACCGGGACCCCGGGGAGTTACGAGCAGTACTTC. The V call is TRBV7-2, the J call TRBJ2-7; D may match TRBD1 or TRBD2 (5 bases each). CDR1 and CDR2 (germline): SGHTA, FQGNSA. V was clipped by 5 bases and J by 4 bases, with 21 bases between them. The CDR3 contains 16 residues.

This clonotype was counted between two and nine times. V and J are TRBV12-5 and TRBJ2-7; no firm D call. This CDR3 has 15 amino acids. Deletions cut 1 base from V and 6 bases from J, with 16 bases between. Germline V gene lookup returns CDR1 LGHNT and CDR2 FRNRAP. The CDR3, as DNA: TGTGCTAGTGGTTTGGCTTCGTACCCAACCATCGAGCAGTACTTC. This sequence encodes CASGLASYPTIEQYF.